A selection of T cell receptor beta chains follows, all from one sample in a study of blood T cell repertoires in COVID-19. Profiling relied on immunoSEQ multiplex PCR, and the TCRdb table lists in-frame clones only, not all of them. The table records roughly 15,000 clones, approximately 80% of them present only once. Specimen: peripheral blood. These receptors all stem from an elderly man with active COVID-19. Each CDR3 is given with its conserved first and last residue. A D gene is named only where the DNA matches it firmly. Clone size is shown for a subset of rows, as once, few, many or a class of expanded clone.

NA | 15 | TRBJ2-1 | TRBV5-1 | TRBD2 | TGCGCCAGCAGCTTGACTAGCGGAAAGGGGAATGAGCAGTTCTTC | CASSLTSGKGNEQFF
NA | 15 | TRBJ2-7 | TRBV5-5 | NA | TGTGCCAGCAGCTTGGGGCCCCAGGCAGTTTACGAGCAGTACTTC | CASSLGPQAVYEQYF
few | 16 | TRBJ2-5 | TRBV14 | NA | TGTGCCAGCAGCCCCCGACTTAGGAGAGGCACAGAGACCCAGTACTTC | CASSPRLRRGTETQYF
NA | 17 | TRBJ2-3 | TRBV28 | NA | TGTGCCAGCAGTTTGCTGGGGGGCGGGAGAGTCACAGATACGCAGTATTTT | CASSLLGGGRVTDTQYF
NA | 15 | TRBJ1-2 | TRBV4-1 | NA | TGCGCCAGCAGCCAAGCGCAGATGGGAGTCTATGGCTACACCTTC | CASSQAQMGVYGYTF
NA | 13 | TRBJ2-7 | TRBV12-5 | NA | TGTGCTAGTGGTTTGGTATTGGGGGGTGAGCAGTACTTC | CASGLVLGGEQYF
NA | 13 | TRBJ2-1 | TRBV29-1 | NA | TGCAGCGTTGATCTACCGAGGTACAATGAGCAGTTCTTC | CSVDLPRYNEQFF
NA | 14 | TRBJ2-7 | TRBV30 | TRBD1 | TGTGCCTGCCCGAACAGGGGAAGCTCCTACGAGCAGTACTTC | CACPNRGSSYEQYF
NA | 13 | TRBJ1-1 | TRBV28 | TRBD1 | TGTGCCAGCAGCATGACAGGGACTGCTGAAGCTTTCTTT | CASSMTGTAEAFF
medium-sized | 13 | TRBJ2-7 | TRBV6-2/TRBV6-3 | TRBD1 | TGTGCCAGCAGTTACTTGGACAGGGACGAGCAGTACTTC | CASSYLDRDEQYF
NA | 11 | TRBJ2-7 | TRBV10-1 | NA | TGCGCCAGAACTCGGTACTACGAGCAGTACTTC | CARTRYYEQYF
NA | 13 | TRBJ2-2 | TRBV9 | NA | TGTGCCAGCAGCGCAGTACAATCCGGGGAGCTGTTTTTT | CASSAVQSGELFF
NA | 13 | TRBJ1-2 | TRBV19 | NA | TGTGCCAGTAGTCTAACTAATAACTATGGCTACACCTTC | CASSLTNNYGYTF
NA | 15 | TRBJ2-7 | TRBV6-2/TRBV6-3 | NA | TGTGCCAGCAGTTACGGAGGGCCTAGATCCTACGAGCAGTACTTC | CASSYGGPRSYEQYF
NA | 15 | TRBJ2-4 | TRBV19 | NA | TGTGCCAGTAGTCCCCCGGGCAGGGCAGCAAACATTCAGTACTTC | CASSPPGRAANIQYF
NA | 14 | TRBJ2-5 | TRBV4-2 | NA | TGTGCCAGCAGCCAAGGGGCCAGGGCCGAGACCCAGTACTTC | CASSQGARAETQYF
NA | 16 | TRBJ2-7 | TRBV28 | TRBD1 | TGTGCCAGCAGCGAGAACAGGGGTAGGTTTTCCTACGAGCAGTACTTC | CASSENRGRFSYEQYF
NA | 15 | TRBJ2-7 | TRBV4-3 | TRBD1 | TGCGCCAGCAGCCAAGCGGGACAGGGGAGGGACGAGCAGTACTTC | CASSQAGQGRDEQYF
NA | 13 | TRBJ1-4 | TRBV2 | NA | TGTGCCAGCAGTGAAGCGGGTAGGGGAAAACTGTTTTTT | CASSEAGRGKLFF
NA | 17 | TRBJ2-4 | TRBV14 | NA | TGTGCCAGCAGCCAAGGCGGACATACGCTAGCCAAAAACATTCAGTACTTC | CASSQGGHTLAKNIQYF
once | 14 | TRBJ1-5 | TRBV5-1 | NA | TGCGCCAGCAGCTTGGACCCTAGAAATCAGCCCCAGCATTTT | CASSLDPRNQPQHF
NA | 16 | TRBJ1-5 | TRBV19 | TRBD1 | TGTGCCAGTAGTCCGCCGGGACAGGGAGGCAATCAGCCCCAGCATTTT | CASSPPGQGGNQPQHF
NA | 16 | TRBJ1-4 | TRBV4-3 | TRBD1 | TGCGCCAGCAGCCAAATCCATAGACAGGGTGGTGAAAAACTGTTTTTT | CASSQIHRQGGEKLFF
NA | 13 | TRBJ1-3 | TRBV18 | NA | TGTGCCAGCTCGCCAGGGCCGGGAAACACCATATATTTT | CASSPGPGNTIYF
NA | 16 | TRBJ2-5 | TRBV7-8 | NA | TGTGCCAGCAGCCCCCGTCTGGCCCCAGGCGGGGAGACCCAGTACTTC | CASSPRLAPGGETQYF
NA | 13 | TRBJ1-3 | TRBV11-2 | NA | TGTGCCAGTGGACAGAATGCTGGAAACACCATATATTTT | CASGQNAGNTIYF
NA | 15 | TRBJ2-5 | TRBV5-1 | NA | TGCGCCAGCAGCCCTCGGGGGTCGGCTCGGGAGACCCAGTACTTC | CASSPRGSARETQYF
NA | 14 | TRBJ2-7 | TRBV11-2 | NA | TGTGCCAGCAGCTTAGTCGCGGGGGCATACGAGCAGTACTTC | CASSLVAGAYEQYF
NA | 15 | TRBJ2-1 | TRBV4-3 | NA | TGCGCCAGCAGCCCCTCAGGGGGGTCCTACAATGAGCAGTTCTTC | CASSPSGGSYNEQFF
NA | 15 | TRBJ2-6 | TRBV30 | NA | TGTGCCTGGGTGAGCCCTAACTCTGGGGCCAACGTCCTGACTTTC | CAWVSPNSGANVLTF